This TCR beta chain was captured in a study of blood T cell repertoires in COVID-19. As for the study in general: From the United States, Italy and Spain came samples of acute and convalescent COVID-19.

V gave up 4 bases and J gave up 6 bases, with 22 bases separating them. Germline V gene data show CDR1 as SGDLS and CDR2 as YYNGEE. This CDR3 is built from 16 residues. In the original processing: Estimates of nucleated cell counts were drawn from the amplification of reference gene primers. Only in-frame clones appear in the TCRdb table, and some are missing; sequencing was by immunoSEQ multiplex PCR. V, J and clone size are those of that table, while D and trimming were read from the DNA. The sample consists of tens of thousands of clones, 75% to 85% of them appearing once. The chain has TRBV9 and TRBJ1-2, with D tentatively TRBD1 (6 bases). This TCR derives from a human donor with acute or convalescent COVID-19. The donor label of this sample is uncertain. The source material was peripheral blood. In nucleotides, the CDR3 is TGTGCCAGCAGCCCAAGACCCTACTCCGAGGGGGATGGCTACACCTTC. Protein product: CASSPRPYSEGDGYTF.